This T cell receptor (beta chain) originates from a study of response to subunit inactivated influenza vaccine. General observations from the study: Each seasonal influenza vaccination, the authors suggested, recruits few new T cells.

Trimming took off 6 bases at V and 9 bases at J, with 24 bases between the two ends. This CDR3 spans 14 amino acids. Germline V gene lookup returns CDR1 DFQATT and CDR2 SNEGSKA (reference sequence). In TCRdb, the RT-PCR reads were re-called with MiXCR into one record per CDR3 protein. The sample contains 550,000 to 800,000 distinct CDR3 sequences, roughly 14% of which appear only once. Comments on this clonotype: The antigen is not known.

V and J are TRBV20-1 and TRBJ2-7; D may be TRBD1 or TRBD2 (5 bases each). The sequence was obtained from a man over 45 who received an inactivated influenza vaccine. Sequenced here: PBMCs from blood, sampled roughly 13 days after vaccination. The CDR3 DNA sequence: TGCAGTGCCCTGACTGGGACCTTCGATTTTGGGCAGTACTTC. Translated, it gives CSALTGTFDFGQYF.